These 16 T cell receptor beta chains share one sample of origin, sequenced in a study of cytomegalovirus exposure and HLA in healthy donors. The PCR employed 60 Vbeta primers together with 13 Jbeta primers. Profiled with immunoSEQ multiplex PCR; TCRdb holds only in-frame clones, not every one. Its table lists approximately 72,000 clones. Sequenced input: PBMCs. The origin of the receptors is a middle-aged woman in good health and CMV-seropositive.

The chain couples TRBV19 to TRBJ1-5; a possible D gene is TRBD1 (6 bases). This CDR3 comprises 17 residues. The V gene lost 6 bases and the J gene lost 0 bases, with 18 bases spanning the gap. Germline V gene lookup returns CDR1 LNHDA and CDR2 SQIVND (reference sequence). The CDR3 region has the DNA TGTGCCAGTAGCGCCTCACAGGGACGACTTAGCAATCAGCCCCAGCATTTT. Translation: CASSASQGRLSNQPQHF.

The chain recombines TRBV15 with TRBJ1-1, with TRBD1 matching over 8 bases. The CDR3 is 14 amino acids. Unmatched junction bases numbered 2, after V lost 5 bases and J lost 0 bases. CDR1 is LNHNV and CDR2 is YYDKDF in the germline V gene (reference sequence). CDR3 amino acids: CATSRDRMNTEAFF. For the CDR3, the DNA is TGTGCCACCAGCCGGGACAGGATGAACACTGAAGCTTTCTTT.

V is TRBV6-5 and J is TRBJ2-2, with TRBD1 matching over 7 bases. The length of the CDR3 is 15 residues. The germline V gene has CDR1 MNHEY and CDR2 SVGAGI. J was trimmed by 2 bases and V by 4 bases; bases with no gene match: 4. The CDR3 loop reads CASSWDSPNTGELFF. CDR3 in DNA: TGTGCCAGCAGTTGGGACAGCCCCAACACCGGGGAGCTGTTTTTT.

CDR3 sequence: CATGRDRGRGSNQPQHF. The CDR3 region has the DNA TGTGCCACCGGCCGGGACAGGGGGAGAGGGAGCAATCAGCCCCAGCATTTT. This chain joins TRBV10-3 and TRBJ1-5; 11 positions agree with TRBD1. V shed 10 bases, J shed 1 base, and the junction held 12 bases outside the gene matches. The CDR3 is made up of 17 amino acids. Per the germline V gene, CDR1 is ENHRY and CDR2 is SYGVKD.

The J gene is TRBJ1-1, the V gene TRBV30; 7 bases fit TRBD1. Trimming removed 0 bases from V and 5 bases from J; junction bases left unmatched: 3. The germline V gene encodes CDR1 GTSNPN and CDR2 SVGIG (reference sequence). CDR3 length: 13 amino acids. The DNA for the CDR3 is TGTGCCTGGAGTGTTGCAGGGGGAACTGAAGCTTTCTTT. This codes for CAWSVAGGTEAFF.

This sequence joins TRBV6-5 and TRBJ2-1; 7 bases agree with TRBD2. Trimming removed 2 bases from V and 2 bases from J; junction bases left unmatched: 0. Germline V gives CDR1 MNHEY, CDR2 SVGAGI. CDR3 length: 14 residues. CDR3 nucleotides: TGTGCCAGCAGTTACGCGGGGGCCTACAATGAGCAGTTCTTC. It is translated as CASSYAGAYNEQFF.

The chain couples TRBV11-1 to TRBJ2-1, with D possibly matching TRBD2 (6 bases). CDR3 length equals 15 residues. Between the trimmed V and J ends, which lost 1 base and 0 bases, there was a span of 7 bases. CDR1 is SGHAT and CDR2 is FQDESV in the germline V gene (reference sequence). CDR3 residues: CASSLDGGSYNEQFF. CDR3 sequence (DNA): TGTGCCAGCAGCTTAGACGGGGGCTCCTACAATGAGCAGTTCTTC.

The CDR3 DNA is TGTGCCAGTAGTATCCCCGGGACAGGGGACACTGAAGCTTTCTTT. Encoded protein: CASSIPGTGDTEAFF. This chain connects TRBV19 to TRBJ1-1; 10 nucleotides line up with TRBD1. The CDR3 spans 15 residues. Per germline, CDR1 LNHDA and CDR2 SQIVND (reference sequence). With 3 bases clipped from V and 3 bases from J, the junction kept 4 bases outside the gene matches.

The chain combines TRBV9 with TRBJ2-3, with 7 positions matching TRBD2. Germline CDR1 is SGDLS and CDR2 is YYNGEE. The CDR3 runs to 14 residues. The V and J ends lost 3 bases and 2 bases, in that order; junction bases with no gene match: 3. In nucleotides, the CDR3 is TGTGCCAGCAGCGCCGGGGGGTCCACAGATACGCAGTATTTT. Encoded protein: CASSAGGSTDTQYF.

V and J are TRBV6-6 and TRBJ2-7, with D maybe TRBD2 (7 bases). CDR3 size: 14 residues. The V and J ends lost 6 bases and 5 bases respectively, with 17 bases between them. The germline V gene encodes CDR1 MNHNY and CDR2 SVGAGI (reference sequence). CDR3 nucleotides: TGTGCCAGCAGCCCCACCGGGGGGCGGGACGAGCAGTACTTC. It translates to CASSPTGGRDEQYF.

CDR3 loop: CASSKLPGGPYEQYF. CDR3 coding DNA: TGCGCCAGCAGTAAGCTCCCCGGGGGGCCGTACGAGCAGTACTTC. The rearrangement uses TRBV5-1 and TRBJ2-7; tentatively, D is TRBD2 (7 bases). This CDR3 has 15 residues. The V end was cut by 5 bases, the J end by 4 bases, with 19 bases between. Germline V gives CDR1 SGHRS, CDR2 YFSETQ.

This chain connects TRBV6-1 to TRBJ1-1; a weak D match, TRBD1 (5 bases). Germline CDR1 MNHNS, CDR2 SASEGT. This CDR3 is built from 16 residues. The V end was cut by 2 bases, the J end by 6 bases, with 19 bases between. The CDR3 DNA reads as TGTGCCAGCAGTGAACCGCGCCGGGGAGGGGAGTCTGAAGCTTTCTTT. As protein: CASSEPRRGGESEAFF.

The rearrangement joins TRBV7-3 to TRBJ1-1, with a possible D match to TRBD1 (6 bases). This CDR3 is 15 amino acids long. Germline V gives CDR1 SGHTA, CDR2 FQGTGA. Trimming removed 5 bases at V and 5 bases at J, with 18 bases between. The DNA for the CDR3 is TGTGCCAGCAGCCAGGCGGCGGGGGCGGATACTGAAGCTTTCTTT. The encoded protein is CASSQAAGADTEAFF.

V gene TRBV6-5 combines with J gene TRBJ2-5, with D perhaps matching TRBD2 (6 bases). CDR1 is MNHEY, CDR2 SVGAGI, per germline. V shed 0 bases and J shed 5 bases, with 10 bases lying between them. There are 14 residues in the CDR3. The CDR3 loop reads CASSYSRGQETQYF. DNA of the CDR3: TGTGCCAGCAGTTACTCGCGGGGTCAGGAGACCCAGTACTTC.

Note on this clone: An end of the junction differs from the germline gene, which may be a read error. V and J are TRBV5-1 and TRBJ2-5; D not resolved. The CDR3 length is 15 residues. Germline V CDR1 and CDR2: SGHRS, YFSETQ. CDR3 nucleotides: TGCGCCAGCAGCTTGGGTGGTGGGTGGTCGGAGACCCAGCACTTC. This sequence encodes CASSLGGGWSETQHF.

The V gene is TRBV4-3, the J gene TRBJ2-1; 10 positions match TRBD2. The CDR3 totals 16 residues. From germline, CDR1 is LGHNA and CDR2 YSLEER. After removal of 5 bases from V and 5 bases from J, the junction contained 9 bases not matched to a gene. CDR3 region: CASSYLAGGQNNEQFF. In DNA, the CDR3 is TGCGCCAGCAGCTACTTAGCGGGGGGCCAGAACAATGAGCAGTTCTTC.